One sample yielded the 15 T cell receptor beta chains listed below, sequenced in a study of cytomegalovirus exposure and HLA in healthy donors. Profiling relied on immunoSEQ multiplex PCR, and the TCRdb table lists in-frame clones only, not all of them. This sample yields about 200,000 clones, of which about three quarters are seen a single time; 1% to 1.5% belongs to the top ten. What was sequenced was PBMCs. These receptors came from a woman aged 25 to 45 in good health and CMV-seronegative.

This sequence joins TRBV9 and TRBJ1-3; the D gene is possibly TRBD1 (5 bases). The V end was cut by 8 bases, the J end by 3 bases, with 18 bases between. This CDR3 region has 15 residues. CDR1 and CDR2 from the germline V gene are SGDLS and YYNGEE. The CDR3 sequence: CARGPGGDYGNTIYF. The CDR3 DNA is TGTGCCAGGGGCCCTGGGGGGGACTATGGAAACACCATATATTTT.

The CDR3 DNA reads as TGTGCCAGCAGCGTAGGAGGGGGCACCTATAATTCACCCCTCCACTTT. It yields the protein CASSVGGGTYNSPLHF. The chain carries TRBV9 and TRBJ1-6, with TRBD1 identical over 7 bases. The CDR3 runs to 16 residues. CDR1 is SGDLS and CDR2 is YYNGEE in the germline V gene. The V gene end was trimmed by 0 bases and the J gene end by 2 bases; junction bases not matched to a gene: 2.

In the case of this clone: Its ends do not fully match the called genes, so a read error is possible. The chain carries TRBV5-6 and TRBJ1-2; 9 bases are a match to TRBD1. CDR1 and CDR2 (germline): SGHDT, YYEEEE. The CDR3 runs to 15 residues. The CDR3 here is CASSLGDRALYGYTF. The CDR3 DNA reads TGTGCCAGCAGTTTGGGGGACAGGGCCCTCTATGGCTACACCTTC.

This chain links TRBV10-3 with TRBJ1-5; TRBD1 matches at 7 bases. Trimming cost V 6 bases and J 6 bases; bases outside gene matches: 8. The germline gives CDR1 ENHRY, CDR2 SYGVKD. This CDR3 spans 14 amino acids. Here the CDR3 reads CAIRRQGLGQPQHF. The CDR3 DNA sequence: TGTGCCATCAGACGACAGGGATTAGGTCAGCCCCAGCATTTT.

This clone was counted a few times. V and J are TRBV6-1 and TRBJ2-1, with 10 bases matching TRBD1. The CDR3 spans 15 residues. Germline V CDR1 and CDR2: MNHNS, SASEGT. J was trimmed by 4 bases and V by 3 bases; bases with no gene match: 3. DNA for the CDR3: TGTGCCAGCAGTGATGGGACAGGGGAGTACAATGAGCAGTTCTTC. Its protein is CASSDGTGEYNEQFF.

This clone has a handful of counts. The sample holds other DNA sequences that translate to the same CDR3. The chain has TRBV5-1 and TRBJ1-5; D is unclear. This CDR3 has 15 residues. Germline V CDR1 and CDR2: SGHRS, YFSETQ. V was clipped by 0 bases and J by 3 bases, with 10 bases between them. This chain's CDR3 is CASSLEGQVNQPQHF. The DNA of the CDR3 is TGCGCCAGCAGCTTGGAAGGTCAGGTCAATCAGCCCCAGCATTTT.

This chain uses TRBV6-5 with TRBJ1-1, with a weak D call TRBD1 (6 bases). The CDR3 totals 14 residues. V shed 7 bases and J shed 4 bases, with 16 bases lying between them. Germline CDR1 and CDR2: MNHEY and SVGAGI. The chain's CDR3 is CASNLQGRSTEAFF. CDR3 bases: TGTGCCAGCAATTTACAGGGTCGGAGCACTGAAGCTTTCTTT.

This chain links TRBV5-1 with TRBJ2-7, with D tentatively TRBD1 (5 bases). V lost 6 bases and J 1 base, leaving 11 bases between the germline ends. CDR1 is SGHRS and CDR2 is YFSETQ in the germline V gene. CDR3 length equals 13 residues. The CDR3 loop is CASTARGSYEQYF. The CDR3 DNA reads TGCGCCAGCACGGCTAGGGGATCCTACGAGCAGTACTTC. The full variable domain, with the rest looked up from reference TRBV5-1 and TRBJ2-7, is KAGVTQTPRYLIKTRGQQVTLSCSPISGHRSVSWYQQTPGQGLQFLFEYFSETQRNKGNFPGRFSGRQFSNSRSEMNVSTLELGDSALYLCASTARGSYEQYFGPGTRLTVT.

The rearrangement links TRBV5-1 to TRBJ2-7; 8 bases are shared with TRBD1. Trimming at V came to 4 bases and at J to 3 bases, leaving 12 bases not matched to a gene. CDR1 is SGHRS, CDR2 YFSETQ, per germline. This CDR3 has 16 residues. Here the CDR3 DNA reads TGCGCCAGCAGCATAACCCAGGGGGCGGACTTCTACGAGCAGTACTTC. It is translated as CASSITQGADFYEQYF.

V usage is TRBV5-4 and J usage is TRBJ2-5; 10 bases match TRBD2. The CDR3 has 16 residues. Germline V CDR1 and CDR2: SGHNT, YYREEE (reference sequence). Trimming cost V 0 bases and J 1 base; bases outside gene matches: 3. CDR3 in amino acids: CASSLALAGGQETQYF. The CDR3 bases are TGTGCCAGCAGCTTGGCTTTAGCGGGGGGCCAAGAGACCCAGTACTTC.

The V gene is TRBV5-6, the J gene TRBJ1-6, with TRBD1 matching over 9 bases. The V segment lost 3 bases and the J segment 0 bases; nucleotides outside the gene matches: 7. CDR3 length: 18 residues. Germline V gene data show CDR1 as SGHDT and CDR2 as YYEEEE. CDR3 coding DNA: TGTGCCAGCAGCTCCCGGGACAGGGCGAACTCCTATAATTCACCCCTCCACTTT. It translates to CASSSRDRANSYNSPLHF.

As DNA, the CDR3 is TGTGCCAGCAGTTATTTCGGCGGGGGGGACCTCGTGCAGTTCTTC. Protein sequence: CASSYFGGGDLVQFF. The chain links TRBV6-5 to TRBJ2-1, with 9 bases aligning to TRBD2. The germline CDR1 and CDR2 sequences are MNHEY and SVGAGI. CDR3 length: 15 residues. Germline trimming cut 3 bases from V and 12 bases from J; bases unmatched to any gene: 12.

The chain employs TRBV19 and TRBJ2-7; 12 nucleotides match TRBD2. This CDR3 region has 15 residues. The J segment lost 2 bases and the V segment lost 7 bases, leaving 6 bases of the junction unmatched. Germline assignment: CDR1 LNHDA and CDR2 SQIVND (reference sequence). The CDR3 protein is CASTPLAGGTYEQYF. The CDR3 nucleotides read TGTGCCAGTACCCCTCTAGCGGGAGGGACCTACGAGCAGTACTTC. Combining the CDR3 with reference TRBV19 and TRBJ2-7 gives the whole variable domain DGGITQSPKYLFRKEGQNVTLSCEQNLNHDAMYWYRQDPGQGLRLIYYSQIVNDFQKGDIAEGYSVSREKKESFPLTVTSAQKNPTAFYLCASTPLAGGTYEQYFGPGTRLTVT.

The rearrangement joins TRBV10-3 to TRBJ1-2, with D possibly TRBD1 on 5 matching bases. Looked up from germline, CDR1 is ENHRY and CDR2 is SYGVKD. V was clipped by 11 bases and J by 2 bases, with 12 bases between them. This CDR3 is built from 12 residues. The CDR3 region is CAYQGSNYGYTF. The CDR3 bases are TGTGCCTACCAGGGCTCCAACTATGGCTACACCTTC.

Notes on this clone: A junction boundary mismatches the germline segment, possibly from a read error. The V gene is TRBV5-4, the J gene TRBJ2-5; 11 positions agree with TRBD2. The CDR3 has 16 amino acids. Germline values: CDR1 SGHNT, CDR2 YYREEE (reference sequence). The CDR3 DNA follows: TGTGCCAGCAGTCCCTACCTAGCGGGAGGCCAACAGACCCAGTACTTC. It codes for CASSPYLAGGQQTQYF.